This is a list of T cell receptor beta chains from one sample in a study of shared T cell receptors in the human thymus. Sequencing used immunoSEQ multiplex PCR; TCRdb keeps in-frame clones, though not all of them. The sample has hundreds of thousands of clones, approximately 83% seen once. These data were also filed under a second study, of human thymus T cells.

The source material was thymocytes. The receptors originated from a girl in the first two years of life with a congenital heart defect. The CDR3 runs from the conserved cysteine through the conserved F or W. Fields, in order: V gene, J gene, clone size, CDR3 protein. Part of the rows lack a size; the others show once, few, many or a class for expanded clones.

>TRBV7-2|TRBJ2-7|.
CASSLARGSPYEQYF
>TRBV29-1|TRBJ2-7|.
CSVEEGGSYEQYF
>TRBV4-1|TRBJ2-7|.
CASSQDPVQFDSDDEQYF
>TRBV6-5|TRBJ2-7|.
CASSYSTSGGYEQYF
>TRBV11-2|TRBJ2-3|.
CASSSTGGKDTQYF
>TRBV2|TRBJ1-2|.
CASISRDRGYGYTF
>TRBV2|TRBJ1-5|.
CASRCWGQGASNQPQHF
>TRBV4-3|TRBJ1-2|.
CASSQNGTPLGYGYTF
>TRBV5-4|TRBJ2-7|once
CASSYRDRPYEQYF
>TRBV5-1|TRBJ1-2|.
CASSSPTTGESGYTF
>TRBV7-3|TRBJ2-1|once
CASSAPSGEYNEQFF
>TRBV5-6|TRBJ1-6|.
CASSRTGGEYNSPLHF
>TRBV4-1|TRBJ2-2|.
CASSQEGPNTGELFF
>TRBV27|TRBJ2-7|.
CASSIGTGETYEQYF
>TRBV5-5|TRBJ1-1|.
CASSLREQGGTEAFF
>TRBV19|TRBJ2-3|.
CASSIARGFGATDTQYF
>TRBV6-5|TRBJ1-5|.
CASIPHPGGPQHF
>TRBV13|TRBJ1-2|.
CASSSPQGGVSYGYTF
>TRBV27|TRBJ2-7|.
CASSSTRQAPHF
>TRBV7-9|TRBJ1-2|.
CASSGGGEPYYGYTF
>TRBV21-1|TRBJ1-5|once
CASSGGARLCNQPQHF
>TRBV7-2|TRBJ2-3|.
CASSNPPTSGFADTQYF
>TRBV19|TRBJ1-2|.
CASENYGYTF
>TRBV6-5|TRBJ1-1|.
CASRPGTGSTLRAFF
>TRBV7-4|TRBJ2-7|.
CASSFGERGEQYF
>TRBV7-2|TRBJ2-3|.
CASSLGVKLPPDTQYF
>TRBV6-1|TRBJ1-2|.
CATSRQVVVDGYTF
>TRBV19|TRBJ1-2|once
CATLGQGARYYGYTF
>TRBV5-1|TRBJ1-1|.
CASSLYGRVDFRVNTEAFF
>TRBV7-9|TRBJ1-6|.
CASSSPDGGVWDSPLHF
>TRBV9|TRBJ1-5|.
CASSADDRGGGQPQHF
>TRBV27|TRBJ1-4|.
CVSSRGEKLFF
>TRBV29-1|TRBJ1-1|.
CSVEDRAGKATEAFF